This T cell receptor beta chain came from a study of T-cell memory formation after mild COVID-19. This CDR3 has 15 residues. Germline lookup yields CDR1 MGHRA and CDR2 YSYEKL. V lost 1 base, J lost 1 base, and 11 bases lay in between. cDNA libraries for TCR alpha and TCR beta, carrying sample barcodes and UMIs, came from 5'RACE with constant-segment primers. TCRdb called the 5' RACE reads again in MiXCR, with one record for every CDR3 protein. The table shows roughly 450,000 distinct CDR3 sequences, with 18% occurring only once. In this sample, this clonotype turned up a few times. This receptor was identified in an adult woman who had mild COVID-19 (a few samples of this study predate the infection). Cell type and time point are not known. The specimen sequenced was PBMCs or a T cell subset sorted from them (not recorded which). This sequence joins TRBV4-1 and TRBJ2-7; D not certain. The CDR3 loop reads CASSQGVSVSYEQYF. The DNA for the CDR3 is TGCGCCAGCAGCCAAGGGGTCTCAGTGTCCTACGAGCAGTACTTC.